Listed here is a single T cell receptor (beta chain). The data were taken from a study of OX40 agonist ivuxolimab in advanced cancers. Study-wide context: The study gave patients intravenous ivuxolimab at 0.01 to 10 mg/kg every 2 weeks. Enrolled patients in dose escalation had cancers that were hepatocellular carcinoma, melanoma, renal cell or head and neck cancer. Participants could have had prior anti-PD-1, anti-PD-L1 or anti-CTLA-4 therapy, and approximately 40% had some.

The CDR3 spans 14 residues. Between the trimmed V and J ends, which lost 1 base and 3 bases, there was a span of 10 bases. The germline gives CDR1 PRHDT, CDR2 FYEKMQ (reference sequence). Clones were sequenced by immunoSEQ multiplex PCR, and TCRdb holds only the in-frame ones, with some missing. The table shows around 140,000 clones, with 85% to 95% occurring only once. The V gene is TRBV13, the J gene TRBJ2-7; D is unclear. The TCR comes from an adult with an advanced solid tumor such as melanoma, head and neck, liver or kidney cancer. The sample here was CD4+ or CD8+ T cells sorted from blood, taken in a trial of the OX40 agonist ivuxolimab. CDR3 sequence reads: CASSLDVGRYEQYF. Written as DNA, the CDR3 is TGTGCCAGCAGCTTAGACGTCGGGCGCTACGAGCAGTACTTC. Variable domain in full (rest from reference TRBV13 and TRBJ2-7): AAGVIQSPRHLIKEKRETATLKCYPIPRHDTVYWYQQGPGQDPQFLISFYEKMQSDKGSIPDRFSAQQFSDYHSELNMSSLELGDSALYFCASSLDVGRYEQYFGPGTRLTVT.